The rows below give T cell receptor beta chains drawn from one sample of a study of regulatory T cells in long-lasting Graves disease. Each CDR3 protein gets one entry after TCRdb re-called the multiplex PCR reads with MiXCR. The table lists 620,000 or so distinct CDR3 sequences, roughly 16% of them singletons, with around 19% in the top ten. The same specimen was also included in a second study, on T cells in Graves' hyperthyroidism and ophthalmopathy.

The sequences come from peripheral blood mononuclear cells (PBMCs), collected at new diagnosis, from a patient treated with antithyroid drugs. These TCRs come from a woman under 40 with Graves disease. Each CDR3 is given with its conserved first and last residue. D genes are given only for firm matches. Size is stated for part of the rows, as once, few or many counts, or as a class when the clone is expanded.

>TRBJ1-5|.|many|TRBV28
TGTGCCAGCAGTCGAGGGACACATAATCAGCCCCAGCATTTT
CASSRGTHNQPQHF
>TRBJ2-7|.|.|TRBV29-1
TGCAGCGTTAAGGCTAGCGTTTACGAGCAGTACTTC
CSVKASVYEQYF
>TRBJ2-1|.|many|TRBV20-1
TGCAGTGCTTTAGGACTTTTCGGGAATGAGCAGTTCTTC
CSALGLFGNEQFF
>TRBJ2-7|TRBD2|many|TRBV28
TGTGCCAGCAGTTTGGGGATAGCGGGACGGGACGAGCAGTACTTC
CASSLGIAGRDEQYF
>TRBJ2-7|TRBD1|many|TRBV28
TGTGCCAGCAGTTTTGCAGGACAGGGCGGCTACGAGCAGTACTTC
CASSFAGQGGYEQYF
>TRBJ1-5|TRBD1|many|TRBV15
TGTGCCACCAGCAGGCCGGACAGGTACAATCAGCCCCAGCATTTT
CATSRPDRYNQPQHF
>TRBJ2-5|TRBD1|many|TRBV2
TGTGCCAGCAAAATGGGACAGGGCCCAGAGACCCAGTACTTC
CASKMGQGPETQYF
>TRBJ2-1|TRBD2|few|TRBV24-1
TGTGCCACCAGTGATGCCCTGGGAGCGGGAGTGGGGAATGAGCAGTTCTTC
CATSDALGAGVGNEQFF
>TRBJ2-2|.|.|TRBV11-2
TGTGCCAGCAGGATACCGTGGGCGACAGGATCTAACACCGGGGAGCTGTTTTTT
CASRIPWATGSNTGELFF
>TRBJ2-7|.|many|TRBV6-2/TRBV6-3
TGTGCCAGCAATCGCGGGCGGGACGAGCAGTACTTC
CASNRGRDEQYF
>TRBJ2-5|.|many|TRBV30
TGTGCCTGGAACGGGGGACAAGAGACCCAGTACTTC
CAWNGGQETQYF
>TRBJ2-3|.|.|TRBV20-1
TGCAGTGCTCGACGGACAGATACGCAGTATTTT
CSARRTDTQYF
>TRBJ2-6|.|few|TRBV12-3/TRBV12-4
TGTGCCAGCAGAGTCGCAGCAACTGGGGCCAACGTCCTGACTTTC
CASRVAATGANVLTF
>TRBJ2-7|.|many|TRBV7-8
TGTGCCAGCAGCCAGATAGGACAGTCGTACGAGCAGTACTTC
CASSQIGQSYEQYF
>TRBJ2-7|.|.|TRBV28
TGTGCCAGCAGTCCTCGCGGCATTTCCTACTTC
CASSPRGISYF
>TRBJ2-6|.|few|TRBV12-3/TRBV12-4
TGTGTCAGCAGCCCTGCGGGACGGAGGTCTGGGGCCAACGTCCTGACTTTC
CVSSPAGRRSGANVLTF
>TRBJ1-4|.|.|TRBV2
TGTGCCAGCAGTGATATGGGGGCCGCATCCAATGAAAAACTGTTTTTT
CASSDMGAASNEKLFF
>TRBJ1-1|TRBD1|few|TRBV3-1
TGTGCCAGCAGCCAGCCGGGACAGGGGGCGAACACTGAAGCTTTCTTT
CASSQPGQGANTEAFF
>TRBJ2-1|TRBD1|few|TRBV12-5
TGTGCTAGTGCTGACGGGACAGGGTCCTACAATGAGCAGTTCTTC
CASADGTGSYNEQFF
>TRBJ2-6|.|few|TRBV29-1
TGCAGCGCCGTACAGGCTGATGGGGCCAACGTCCTGACTTTC
CSAVQADGANVLTF
>TRBJ2-2|.|.|TRBV30
TGTGCCTGGACCCCAGGGCCCCCGAACACCGGGGAGCTGTTTTTT
CAWTPGPPNTGELFF
>TRBJ1-2|TRBD1|few|TRBV18
TGTGCCAGCTCGTCTAGGGGGCAGGTCTATGGCTACACCTTC
CASSSRGQVYGYTF
>TRBJ1-1|.|few|TRBV15
TGTGCCACCAGCAATGGAATTAACACTGAAGCTTTCTTT
CATSNGINTEAFF
>TRBJ2-7|TRBD2|few|TRBV20-1
TGCAGTGCTAGAGATGCTCGACTAGCGGGAGTGTACGAGCAGTACTTC
CSARDARLAGVYEQYF
>TRBJ1-5|.|few|TRBV4-1
TGCGCCAGCAGCCAAGTCCCTGACGGGGAGGAGCAGCCCCAGCATTTT
CASSQVPDGEEQPQHF
>TRBJ1-4|.|.|TRBV29-1
TGCAGCGCGAGTCCCCCAGGGTCGACTAATGAAAAACTGTTTTTT
CSASPPGSTNEKLFF
>TRBJ2-7|.|few|TRBV13
TGTGCCAGCAGCTACCAGAGACGATCCTACGAGCAGTACTTC
CASSYQRRSYEQYF
>TRBJ2-1|TRBD2|many|TRBV27
TGTGCCAGCAGCCTTCCGGGACTAAAAGATGAGCAGTTCTTC
CASSLPGLKDEQFF
>TRBJ2-1|.|.|TRBV5-6
TGTGCCAGCAGCGTTCGGGGGACTTCCAATGAGCAGTTCTTC
CASSVRGTSNEQFF
>TRBJ2-5|.|.|TRBV5-1
TGCGCCAGCACCCGAGGGCCTGGAGAGACCCAGTACTTC
CASTRGPGETQYF
>TRBJ2-6|.|many|TRBV28
TGTGCCAGCAGTTTCGGCAGCTCGGACTTCTCTGGGGCCAACGTCCTGACTTTC
CASSFGSSDFSGANVLTF
>TRBJ2-1|.|few|TRBV18
TGTGCCAGCTCACCCCCCGGAGGTTACAATGAGCAGTTCTTC
CASSPPGGYNEQFF
>TRBJ1-1|.|.|TRBV19
TGTGCCAGTAGTATCCTCCGACAGGAAGCTTTCTTT
CASSILRQEAFF
>TRBJ2-3|.|many|TRBV7-2
TGTGCCAGCAGCAAGGACTACCGCACAGATACGCAGTATTTT
CASSKDYRTDTQYF
>TRBJ2-2|.|.|TRBV11-3
TGTGCCAGCAGCTTGGGAAGCGTCGGGGAGCTGTTTTTT
CASSLGSVGELFF
>TRBJ1-4|.|few|TRBV28
TGTGCCAGCAGTTTATCGGGGCTCCGGGCTGAAAAACTGTTTTTT
CASSLSGLRAEKLFF
>TRBJ1-5|TRBD1|few|TRBV19
TGTGCCAGTACCGGGACAGGGGGCCCTCGGAGCAATCAGCCCCAGCATTTT
CASTGTGGPRSNQPQHF
>TRBJ2-2|TRBD2|.|TRBV30
TGTGCCATGCGGGGGGCGTGGAACACCGGGGAGCTGTTTTTT
CAMRGAWNTGELFF
>TRBJ2-1|TRBD2|.|TRBV5-1
TGCGCCAGCAGCTTGGAAGCGGGAGTCAGCAATGAGCAGTTCTTC
CASSLEAGVSNEQFF
>TRBJ2-7|.|many|TRBV7-2
TGTGCCAGCAGCTTAGACACCGGAGGATCCTACGAGCAGTACTTC
CASSLDTGGSYEQYF
>TRBJ1-1|.|many|TRBV12-3/TRBV12-4
TGTGCCAGCAGTTTAATCGGGGGAGGTACTGAAGCTTTCTTT
CASSLIGGGTEAFF
>TRBJ2-1|.|many|TRBV30
TGTGCCTGGAGTAGGTCGAACAATGAGCAGTTCTTC
CAWSRSNNEQFF
>TRBJ2-1|.|few|TRBV20-1
TGCAGTGCTGATAACCGGGCAATCAATGAGCAGTTCTTC
CSADNRAINEQFF
>TRBJ1-5|.|few|TRBV2
TGTGCCAGCAGTGACATGGGTAGCAATCAGCCCCAGCATTTT
CASSDMGSNQPQHF
>TRBJ2-7|.|few|TRBV24-1
TGTGCCACCTCCCAGGAGGGCACCTACGAGCAGTACTTC
CATSQEGTYEQYF
>TRBJ1-1|TRBD1|many|TRBV5-1
TGCGCCAGCAGCTTGGGGACCTACAGGGGGACTGAAGCTTTCTTT
CASSLGTYRGTEAFF
>TRBJ2-1|TRBD2|.|TRBV3-1
TGTGCCAGCACTCAAACTAGCGGGAGCTCCAATGAGCAGTTCTTC
CASTQTSGSSNEQFF
>TRBJ1-2|.|many|TRBV28
TGTGCCAGCAGTTCACGAGATAACTATGGCTACACCTTC
CASSSRDNYGYTF
>TRBJ2-5|TRBD2|.|TRBV15
TGTGCCACCAGCAGAGATTTAGGACTAGCGGGAGATCGGGGGGAGACCCAGTACTTC
CATSRDLGLAGDRGETQYF
>TRBJ1-1|TRBD1|few|TRBV18
TGTGCCAGCTCTCGAAACACAGGGGACACTGAAGCTTTCTTT
CASSRNTGDTEAFF
>TRBJ2-3|TRBD1|.|TRBV7-9
TGTGCCAGCAGCTTGGCCCGGGACAGGGGGAGCACAGATACGCAGTATTTT
CASSLARDRGSTDTQYF
>TRBJ2-3|.|.|TRBV14
TGTGCCAGCAGCCCCATGGGGCGCCAGGGCACAGATACGCAGTATTTT
CASSPMGRQGTDTQYF
>TRBJ1-2|.|once|TRBV19
TGTGCCAGTACCCCGATCCCGGAGGCAGTCTATGGCTACACCTTC
CASTPIPEAVYGYTF
>TRBJ2-2|.|many|TRBV2
TGTGCCAGCGGGATCGATCCCCCCTACACCGGGGAGCTGTTTTTT
CASGIDPPYTGELFF
>TRBJ2-5|TRBD1|many|TRBV7-2
TGTGCCAGCAGCTTGGGACAGGGGGAGACCCAGTACTTC
CASSLGQGETQYF
>TRBJ2-5|.|many|TRBV12-3/TRBV12-4
TGTGCCAGCAGATGGACTACCCGACCCCGGGAGACCCAGTACTTC
CASRWTTRPRETQYF
>TRBJ2-5|.|many|TRBV28
TGTGCCAGCAGTTTCGCGGGCAGCGAGACCCAGTACTTC
CASSFAGSETQYF
>TRBJ2-2|TRBD2|.|TRBV10-2
TGCGCCACGGGGGTAATAGCGGGAGTCGAGGAGCTGTTTTTT
CATGVIAGVEELFF
>TRBJ2-7|TRBD2|.|TRBV20-1
TGCAGTGCTAGGTCGGCTAGCGGTTCCTACGAGCAGTACTTC
CSARSASGSYEQYF
>TRBJ2-1|.|few|TRBV3-1
TGTGCCAGCAGCCATGCCAGTTCCAATGAGCAGTTCTTC
CASSHASSNEQFF